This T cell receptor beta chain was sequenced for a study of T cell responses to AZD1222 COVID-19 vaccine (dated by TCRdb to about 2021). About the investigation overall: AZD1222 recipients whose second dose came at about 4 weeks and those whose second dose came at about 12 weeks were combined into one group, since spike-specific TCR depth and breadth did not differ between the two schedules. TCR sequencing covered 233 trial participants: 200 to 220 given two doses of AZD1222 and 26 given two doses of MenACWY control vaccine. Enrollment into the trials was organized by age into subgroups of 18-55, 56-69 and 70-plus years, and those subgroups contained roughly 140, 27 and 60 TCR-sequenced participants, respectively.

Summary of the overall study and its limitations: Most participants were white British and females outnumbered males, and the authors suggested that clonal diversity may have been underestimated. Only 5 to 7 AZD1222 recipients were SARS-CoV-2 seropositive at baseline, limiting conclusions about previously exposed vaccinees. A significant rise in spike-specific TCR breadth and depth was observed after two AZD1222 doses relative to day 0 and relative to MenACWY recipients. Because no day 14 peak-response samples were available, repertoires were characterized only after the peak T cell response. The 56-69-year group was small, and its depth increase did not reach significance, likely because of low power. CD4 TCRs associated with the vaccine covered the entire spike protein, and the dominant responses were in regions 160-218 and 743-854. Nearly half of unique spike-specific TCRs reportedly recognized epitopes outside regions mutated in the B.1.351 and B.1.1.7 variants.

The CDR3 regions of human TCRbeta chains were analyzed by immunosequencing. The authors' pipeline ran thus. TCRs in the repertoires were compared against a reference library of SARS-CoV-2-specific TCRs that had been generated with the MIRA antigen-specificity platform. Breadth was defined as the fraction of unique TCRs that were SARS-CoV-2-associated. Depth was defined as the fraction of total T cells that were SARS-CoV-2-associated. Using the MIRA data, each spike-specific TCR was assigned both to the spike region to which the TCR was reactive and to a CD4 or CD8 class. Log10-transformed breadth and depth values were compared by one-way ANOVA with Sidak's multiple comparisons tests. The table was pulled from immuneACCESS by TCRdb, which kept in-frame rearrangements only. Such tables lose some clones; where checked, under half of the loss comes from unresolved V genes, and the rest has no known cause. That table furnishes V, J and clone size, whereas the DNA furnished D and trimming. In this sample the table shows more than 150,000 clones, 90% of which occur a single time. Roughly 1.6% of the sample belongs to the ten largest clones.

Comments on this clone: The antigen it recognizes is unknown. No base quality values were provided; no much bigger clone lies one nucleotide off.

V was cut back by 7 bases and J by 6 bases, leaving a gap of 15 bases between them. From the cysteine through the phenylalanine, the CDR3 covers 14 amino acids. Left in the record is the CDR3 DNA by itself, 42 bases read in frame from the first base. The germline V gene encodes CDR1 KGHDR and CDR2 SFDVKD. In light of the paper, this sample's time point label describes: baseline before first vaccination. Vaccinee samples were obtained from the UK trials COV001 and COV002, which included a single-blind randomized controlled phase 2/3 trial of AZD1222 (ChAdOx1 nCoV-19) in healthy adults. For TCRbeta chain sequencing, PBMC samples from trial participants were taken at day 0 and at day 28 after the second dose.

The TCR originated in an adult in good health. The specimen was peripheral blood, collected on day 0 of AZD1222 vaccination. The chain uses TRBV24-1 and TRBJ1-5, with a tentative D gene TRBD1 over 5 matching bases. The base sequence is TGTGCCACCAGCCCTGTGGGGGTCGGTCAGCCCCAGCATTTT. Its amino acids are CATSPVGVGQPQHF.